Below are 17 T cell receptor beta chains sequenced from a single sample in a study of blood T cell repertoires in COVID-19. Generated by immunoSEQ multiplex PCR, the TCRdb table keeps only in-frame clones and is missing some. The repertoire holds tens of thousands of clones, with 70% to 90% as singletons. Sequences were obtained from peripheral blood. These TCRs come from a human donor in a cohort sampled during active COVID-19.

This clone was seen more than once but under ten times. This chain joins TRBV6-4 and TRBJ2-3; 8 bases agree with TRBD2. This CDR3 contains 13 residues. Germline V gene lookup returns CDR1 MRHNA and CDR2 SNTAGT. V dropped 6 bases and J dropped 2; count of bases not matched to a gene: 1. In DNA, the CDR3 is TGTGCCAGCAGCGGGGGGGCCACAGATACGCAGTATTTT. Its protein is CASSGGATDTQYF.

The chain joins TRBV10-3 to TRBJ2-7; D unclear. The V gene lost 0 bases and the J gene lost 4 bases, with 4 bases spanning the gap. CDR1 is ENHRY and CDR2 is SYGVKD in the germline V gene. CDR3 size: 12 residues. CDR3 nucleotide sequence: TGTGCCATCAGTGAGTCTAGATACGAGCAGTACTTC. This gives the protein CAISESRYEQYF.

J is TRBJ1-1 and V is TRBV13; 7 nucleotides line up with TRBD1. V shed 5 bases, J shed 4 bases, and the junction held 7 bases outside the gene matches. CDR1 and CDR2 from the germline V gene are PRHDT and FYEKMQ (reference sequence). The CDR3 length is 14 residues. This CDR3 reads CASSIKSGGTEAFF. For the CDR3, the DNA is TGTGCCAGCAGCATCAAATCAGGGGGCACTGAAGCTTTCTTT.

V is TRBV5-4 and J is TRBJ2-1; 12 bases map to TRBD1. After removal of 5 bases from V and 8 bases from J, the junction contained 5 bases not matched to a gene. Germline lookup yields CDR1 SGHNT and CDR2 YYREEE (reference sequence). The CDR3 extends over 14 amino acids. The chain's CDR3 is CASRYRDRGHEQFF. The CDR3 nucleotides read TGTGCCAGCAGATATCGGGACAGGGGGCATGAGCAGTTCTTC.

The CDR3 here is CASSERQDQPQHF. The DNA for the CDR3 is TGTGCCAGCTCAGAACGACAGGATCAGCCCCAGCATTTT. V is TRBV18 and J is TRBJ1-5; D is possibly TRBD1 (6 bases). V lost 5 bases, J lost 5 bases, and 10 bases lay in between. This CDR3 region has 13 residues. CDR1 is KGHSH and CDR2 is LQKENI in the germline V gene.

This chain connects TRBV9 to TRBJ2-5; 9 bases agree with TRBD2. This CDR3 contains 16 residues. Germline V gene sequence: CDR1 SGDLS, CDR2 YYNGEE. Trimming at V came to 1 base and at J to 4 bases, leaving 8 bases not matched to a gene. The CDR3 DNA reads as TGTGCCAGCAGCGTATCGGCGGGAGGGCGGGGAGAGACCCAGTACTTC. Encoded protein: CASSVSAGGRGETQYF.

This clone was seen only once. This chain uses TRBV4-1 with TRBJ2-1, with TRBD1 matching over 11 bases. Trimming at V came to 4 bases and at J to 7 bases, leaving 6 bases not matched to a gene. The length of the CDR3 is 15 residues. Germline V CDR1 and CDR2: MGHRA, YSYEKL. In nucleotides, the CDR3 is TGCGCCAGCAGCCTAGGACAGGGGGCGCCGAATGAGCAGTTCTTC. It yields the protein CASSLGQGAPNEQFF.

This clone has a single count. V usage is TRBV28 and J usage is TRBJ2-1, with a weak D call TRBD1 (6 bases). The CDR3 length is 16 residues. Germline values: CDR1 MDHEN, CDR2 SYDVKM. Trimming shortened V by 2 bases and J by 6 bases, and 17 bases separated the two germline ends. The CDR3 region is CASSLPDGQIFNEQFF. The CDR3 nucleotides read TGTGCCAGCAGTTTACCCGACGGACAGATTTTCAATGAGCAGTTCTTC.

This clone appeared a few times. The chain uses TRBV4-2 and TRBJ1-1; possibly TRBD1 for D (6 bases). CDR3 length: 13 amino acids. In germline, CDR1 is LGHNA, CDR2 YNFKEQ. V dropped 4 bases and J dropped 7 bases, with 13 bases sitting between them. The CDR3 region is CASSPPRGLEAFF. The CDR3 nucleotides are TGTGCCAGCAGCCCCCCGCGGGGGCTTGAAGCTTTCTTT.

The V gene is TRBV4-2, the J gene TRBJ2-7, with a weak D call TRBD2 (6 bases). V gave up 1 base and J gave up 3 bases, with 10 bases separating them. CDR3 length equals 14 residues. CDR1 is LGHNA, CDR2 YNFKEQ, per germline. CDR3 sequence (DNA): TGTGCCAGCAGCCAAGGGCGCGGGGACTACGAGCAGTACTTC. Its translation: CASSQGRGDYEQYF.

V and J are TRBV20-1 and TRBJ2-2, with 7 nucleotides matching TRBD2. The CDR3 is 13 amino acids. Germline V lookup: CDR1 DFQATT, CDR2 SNEGSKA (reference sequence). Trimming removed 3 bases from V and 4 bases from J; junction bases left unmatched: 2. The DNA of the CDR3 is TGCAGTGCTAGTGGGGGGGTCACCGGGGAGCTGTTTTTT. Its translation: CSASGGVTGELFF.

Details on this clone: The junction shows a germline mismatch at one end, possibly a read error. V gene TRBV7-2 combines with J gene TRBJ2-5; 9 bases agree with TRBD2. This CDR3 spans 16 amino acids. Germline CDR1 and CDR2: SGHTA and FQGNSA. CDR3 DNA sequence: TGTGTCAGCAGCTTTTCCGCTAGCGGGGCTCGGGAGACCCAGTACTTC. Translating gives CVSSFSASGARETQYF.

The genes are TRBV5-4 and TRBJ1-2, with 8 bases aligning to TRBD1. V gave up 0 bases and J gave up 10 bases; unmatched junction bases: 8. Germline-derived CDR1 and CDR2 are SGHNT and YYREEE (reference sequence). The CDR3 is 14 residues long. The DNA of the CDR3 is TGTGCCAGCAGCTTGGGGCAGGGGGCGCAGTCCTACACCTTC. Translating it yields CASSLGQGAQSYTF.

The chain joins TRBV10-2 to TRBJ2-7; 9 nucleotides match TRBD2. V dropped 8 bases and J dropped 3; count of bases not matched to a gene: 8. The V gene's germline CDR1 is WSHSY and CDR2 SAAADI. The length of the CDR3 is 14 residues. The CDR3 spells CASLVSGGSYEQYF. In nucleotides, the CDR3 is TGCGCCAGCTTAGTTAGCGGGGGCAGCTACGAGCAGTACTTC.

For the CDR3, the DNA is TGTGCCAGCAGACGATGGGGGGTTAACTATGGCTACACCTTC. It codes for CASRRWGVNYGYTF. The chain links TRBV5-4 to TRBJ1-2; weak D call: TRBD1 (5 bases). CDR1 is SGHNT and CDR2 is YYREEE in the germline V gene (reference sequence). V lost 5 bases and J 1 base, leaving 12 bases between the germline ends. This CDR3 has 14 residues. Combining the CDR3 with reference TRBV5-4 and TRBJ1-2 gives the whole variable domain ETGVTQSPTHLIKTRGQQVTLRCSSQSGHNTVSWYQQALGQGPQFIFQYYREEENGRGNFPPRFSGLQFPNYSSELNVNALELDDSALYLCASRRWGVNYGYTFGSGTRLTVV.

The chain carries TRBV7-9 and TRBJ2-2; 7 nucleotides match TRBD1. Unmatched junction bases numbered 7, after V lost 2 bases and J lost 1 base. This CDR3 has 17 residues. Germline CDR1 and CDR2: SEHNR and FQNEAQ (reference sequence). The CDR3 here is CASSLQFGQVNTGELFF. CDR3 nucleotide sequence: TGTGCCAGCAGCTTACAGTTTGGACAGGTGAACACCGGGGAGCTGTTTTTT.

This CDR3 reads CASSESSVIDTDTQYF. The DNA of the CDR3 is TGTGCCAGCAGTGAATCTAGCGTTATAGACACAGATACGCAGTATTTT. The chain joins TRBV6-1 to TRBJ2-3; a possible D gene is TRBD2 (6 bases). V lost 2 bases and J lost 2, with 14 bases in between. The CDR3 has 16 residues. CDR1 MNHNS and CDR2 SASEGT come from the germline V gene.